This TCR beta chain was captured in a study of shared clonotypes between healthy human individuals. Measured with immunoSEQ multiplex PCR; TCRdb has only the in-frame clones, and not every one. The repertoire holds over 2 million clones, 85% to 95% seen once, with roughly 0.34% in the top ten. CD4+ cells underwent separation, giving CD45RA+ naive and CD45RA-negative memory subsets. Germline V gives CDR1 MNHEY, CDR2 SMNVEV (reference sequence). Trimming shortened V by 6 bases and J by 6 bases, and 17 bases separated the two germline ends. CDR3 length: 14 residues. What was sequenced was naive CD4+ T cells from PBMCs. Subset denoted: CD45RA+ positively selected. The chain combines TRBV27 with TRBJ1-1; D not certain. The clonotype originates from a man younger than 35 in good health. Some clones in this sample may be carry-over from other donors' samples. The CDR3 spells CASSSFIDLSEAFF. As DNA, the CDR3 is TGTGCCAGCAGCTCATTTATAGATCTTTCTGAAGCTTTCTTT.